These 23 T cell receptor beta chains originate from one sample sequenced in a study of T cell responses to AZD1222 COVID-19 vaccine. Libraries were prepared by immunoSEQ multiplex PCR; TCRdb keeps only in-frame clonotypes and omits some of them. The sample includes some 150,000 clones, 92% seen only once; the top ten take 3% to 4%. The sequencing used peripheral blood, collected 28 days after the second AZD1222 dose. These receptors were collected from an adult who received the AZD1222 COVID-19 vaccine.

CDR3 amino acids: CATSDLRGGSSYNEQFF. In DNA, the CDR3 is TGTGCCACCAGTGATTTGAGAGGGGGGAGCTCCTACAATGAGCAGTTCTTC. The chain links TRBV24-1 to TRBJ2-1; the D gene could be TRBD1 or TRBD2 (6 bases each). CDR1 KGHDR and CDR2 SFDVKD come from the germline V gene. V was trimmed by 0 bases and J by 0 bases, leaving 11 bases between them. The CDR3 is 17 amino acids.

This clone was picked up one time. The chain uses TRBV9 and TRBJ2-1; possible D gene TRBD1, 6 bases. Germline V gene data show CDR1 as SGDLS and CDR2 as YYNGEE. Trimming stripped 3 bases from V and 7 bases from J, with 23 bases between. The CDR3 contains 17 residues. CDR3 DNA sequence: TGTGCCAGCAGCGGGGTTACAGGGTGGAAATATACGAATGAGCAGTTCTTC. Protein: CASSGVTGWKYTNEQFF.

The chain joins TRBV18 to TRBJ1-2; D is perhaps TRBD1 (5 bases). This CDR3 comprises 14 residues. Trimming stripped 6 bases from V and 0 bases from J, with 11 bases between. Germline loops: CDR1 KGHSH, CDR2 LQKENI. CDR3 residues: CASSLPTANYGYTF. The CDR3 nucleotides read TGTGCCAGCTCCCTCCCGACAGCTAACTATGGCTACACCTTC.

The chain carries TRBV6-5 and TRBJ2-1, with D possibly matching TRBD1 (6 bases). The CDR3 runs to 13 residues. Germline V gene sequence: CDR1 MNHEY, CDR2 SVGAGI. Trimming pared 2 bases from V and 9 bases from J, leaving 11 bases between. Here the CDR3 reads CASSYNRVGEQFF. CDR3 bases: TGTGCCAGCAGTTACAACAGGGTGGGTGAGCAGTTCTTC.

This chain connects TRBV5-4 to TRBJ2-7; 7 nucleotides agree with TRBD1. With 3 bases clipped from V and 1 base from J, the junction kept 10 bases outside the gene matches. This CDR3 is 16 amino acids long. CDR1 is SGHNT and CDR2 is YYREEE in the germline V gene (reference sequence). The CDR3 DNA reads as TGTGCCAGCAGCTCGCCGACAGGGTCCCTTTCCTACGAGCAGTACTTC. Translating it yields CASSSPTGSLSYEQYF. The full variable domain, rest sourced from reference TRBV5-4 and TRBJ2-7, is ETGVTQSPTHLIKTRGQQVTLRCSSQSGHNTVSWYQQALGQGPQFIFQYYREEENGRGNFPPRFSGLQFPNYSSELNVNALELDDSALYLCASSSPTGSLSYEQYFGPGTRLTVT.

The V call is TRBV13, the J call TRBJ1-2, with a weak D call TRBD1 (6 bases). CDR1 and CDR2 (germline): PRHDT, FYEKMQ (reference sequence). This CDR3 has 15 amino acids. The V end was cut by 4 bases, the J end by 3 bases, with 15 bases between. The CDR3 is CASSYRDGGYYGYTF. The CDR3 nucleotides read TGTGCCAGCAGCTACAGGGATGGGGGCTACTATGGCTACACCTTC.

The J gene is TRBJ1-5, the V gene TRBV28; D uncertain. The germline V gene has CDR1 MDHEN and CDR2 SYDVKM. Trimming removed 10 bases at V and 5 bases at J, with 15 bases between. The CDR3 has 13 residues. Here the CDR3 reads CATLPTTHQPQHF. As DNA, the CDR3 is TGTGCCACCCTTCCCACAACTCATCAGCCCCAGCATTTT.

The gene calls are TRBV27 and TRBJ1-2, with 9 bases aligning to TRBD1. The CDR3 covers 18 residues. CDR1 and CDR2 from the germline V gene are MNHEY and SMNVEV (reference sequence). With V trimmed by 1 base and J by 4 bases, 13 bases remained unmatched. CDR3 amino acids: CASSLLRGTGGGGYGYTF. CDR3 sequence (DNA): TGTGCCAGCAGTTTATTGAGGGGAACAGGGGGCGGAGGCTATGGCTACACCTTC.

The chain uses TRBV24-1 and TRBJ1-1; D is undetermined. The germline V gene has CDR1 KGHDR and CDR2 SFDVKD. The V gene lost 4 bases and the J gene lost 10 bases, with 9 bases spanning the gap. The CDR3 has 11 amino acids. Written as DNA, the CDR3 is TGTGCCACCAGTGACGGAGGGCGAGCTTTCTTT. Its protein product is CATSDGGRAFF.

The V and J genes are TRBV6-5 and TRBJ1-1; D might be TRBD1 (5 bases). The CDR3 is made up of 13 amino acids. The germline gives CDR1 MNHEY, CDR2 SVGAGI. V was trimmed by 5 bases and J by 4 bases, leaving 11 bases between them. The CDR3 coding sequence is TGTGCCAGCAGTCCAGGGTCTTTCACTGAAGCTTTCTTT. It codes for CASSPGSFTEAFF.

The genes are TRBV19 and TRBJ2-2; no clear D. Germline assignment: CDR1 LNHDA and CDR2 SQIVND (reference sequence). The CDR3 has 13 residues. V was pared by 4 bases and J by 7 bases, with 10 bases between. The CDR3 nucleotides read TGTGCCAGTAGTACCTCGCGGCTCGGGGAGCTGTTTTTT. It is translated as CASSTSRLGELFF.

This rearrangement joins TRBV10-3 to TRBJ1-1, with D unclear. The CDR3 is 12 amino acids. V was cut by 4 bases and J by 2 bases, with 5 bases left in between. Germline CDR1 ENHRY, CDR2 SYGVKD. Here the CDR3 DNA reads TGTGCCATCAGTGGGGCCAACACTGAAGCTTTCTTT. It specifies CAISGANTEAFF.

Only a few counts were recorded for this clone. This CDR3 is CASSVREENEQYF. The CDR3 DNA is TGTGCCAGCAGTGTCCGAGAAGAAAACGAGCAGTACTTC. J is TRBJ2-7 and V is TRBV2; D is unclear. CDR3 size: 13 residues. The V end lost 4 bases, the J end lost 5 bases, and 12 bases lay between the germline ends. Per the germline V gene, CDR1 is SNHLY and CDR2 is FYNNEI.

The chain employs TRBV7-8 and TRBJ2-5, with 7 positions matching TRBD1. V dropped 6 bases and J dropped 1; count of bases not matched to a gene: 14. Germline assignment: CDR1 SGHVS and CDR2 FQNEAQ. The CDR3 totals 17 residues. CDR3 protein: CASSPIRQGRPQETQYF. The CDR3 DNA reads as TGTGCCAGCAGTCCCATACGACAGGGAAGACCCCAAGAGACCCAGTACTTC.

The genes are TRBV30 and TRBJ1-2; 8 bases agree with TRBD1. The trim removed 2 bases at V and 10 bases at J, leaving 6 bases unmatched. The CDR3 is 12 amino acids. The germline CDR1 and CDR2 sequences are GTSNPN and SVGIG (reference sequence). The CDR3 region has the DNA TGTGCCTGGAGTAAGACAGGGGATACCTACACCTTC. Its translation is CAWSKTGDTYTF. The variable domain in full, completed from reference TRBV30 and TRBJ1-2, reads SQTIHQWPATLVQPVGSPLSLECTVEGTSNPNLYWYRQAAGRGLQLLFYSVGIGQISSEVPQNLSASRPQDRQFILSSKKLLLSDSGFYLCAWSKTGDTYTFGSGTRLTVV.

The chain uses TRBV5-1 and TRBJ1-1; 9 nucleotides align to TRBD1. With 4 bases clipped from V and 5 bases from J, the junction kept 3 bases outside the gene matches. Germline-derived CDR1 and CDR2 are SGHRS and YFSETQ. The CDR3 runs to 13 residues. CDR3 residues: CASSIDRGTEAFF. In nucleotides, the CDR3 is TGCGCCAGCAGCATTGACAGGGGGACTGAAGCTTTCTTT.

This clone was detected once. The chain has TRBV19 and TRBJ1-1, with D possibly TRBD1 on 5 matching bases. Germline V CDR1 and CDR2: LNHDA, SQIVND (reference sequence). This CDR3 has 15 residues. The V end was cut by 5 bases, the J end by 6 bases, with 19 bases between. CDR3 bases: TGTGCCAGTAGTGGAGGGTACAGGCGGGGCCCTGAAGCTTTCTTT. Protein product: CASSGGYRRGPEAFF.

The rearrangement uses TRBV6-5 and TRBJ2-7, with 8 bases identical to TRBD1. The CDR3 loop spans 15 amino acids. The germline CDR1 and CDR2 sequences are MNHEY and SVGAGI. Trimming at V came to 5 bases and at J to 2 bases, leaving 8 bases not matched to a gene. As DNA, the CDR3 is TGTGCCAGCAGTATCCGGGACAGGCATACCTACGAGCAGTACTTC. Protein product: CASSIRDRHTYEQYF.

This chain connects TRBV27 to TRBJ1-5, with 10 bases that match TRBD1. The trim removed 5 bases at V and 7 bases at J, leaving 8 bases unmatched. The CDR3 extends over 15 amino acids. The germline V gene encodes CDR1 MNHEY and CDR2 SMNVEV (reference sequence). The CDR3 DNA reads TGTGCCAGCAGTCCCGTGGGACAGGGGTTCCAGCCCCAGCATTTT. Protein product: CASSPVGQGFQPQHF.

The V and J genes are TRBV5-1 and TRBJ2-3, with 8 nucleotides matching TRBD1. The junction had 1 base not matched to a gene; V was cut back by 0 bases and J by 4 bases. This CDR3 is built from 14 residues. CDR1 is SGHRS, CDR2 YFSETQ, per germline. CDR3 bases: TGCGCCAGCAGCTTGGGGACAGGGCCAGATACGCAGTATTTT. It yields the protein CASSLGTGPDTQYF.

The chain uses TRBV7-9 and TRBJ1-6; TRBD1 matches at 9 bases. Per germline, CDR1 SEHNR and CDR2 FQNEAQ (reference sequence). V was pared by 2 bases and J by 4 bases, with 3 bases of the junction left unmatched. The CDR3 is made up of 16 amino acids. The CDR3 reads CASSLRTGEYNSPLHF. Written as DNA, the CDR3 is TGTGCCAGCAGCTTACGGACAGGGGAGTATAATTCACCCCTCCACTTT.

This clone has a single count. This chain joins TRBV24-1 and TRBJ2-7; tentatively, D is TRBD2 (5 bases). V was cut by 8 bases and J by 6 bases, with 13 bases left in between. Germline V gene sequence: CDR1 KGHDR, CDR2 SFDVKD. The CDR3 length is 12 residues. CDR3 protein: CATTDGIGEQYF. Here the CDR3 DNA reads TGTGCCACCACCGACGGGATCGGCGAGCAGTACTTC.

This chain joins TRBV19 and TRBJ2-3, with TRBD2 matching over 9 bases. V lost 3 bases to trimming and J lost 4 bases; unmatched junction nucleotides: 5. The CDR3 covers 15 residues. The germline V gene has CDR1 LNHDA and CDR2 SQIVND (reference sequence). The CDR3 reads CASSILAGDPDTQYF. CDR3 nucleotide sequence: TGTGCCAGTAGTATTTTAGCGGGAGATCCAGATACGCAGTATTTT.